This T cell receptor beta chain comes out of a study of OX40 agonist ivuxolimab in advanced cancers. The data were produced by immunoSEQ multiplex PCR, yet TCRdb's version contains in-frame clones alone and is incomplete. Of under 200,000 clones detected, 94% appear once; the ten largest clones hold around 0.31%. This clonotype was sampled from an adult with an advanced solid tumor such as melanoma, head and neck, liver or kidney cancer. The sample was CD4+ or CD8+ T cells sorted from blood, taken in a trial of the OX40 agonist ivuxolimab.

CDR3 amino acids: CASSLSPGTGGSSPLHF. The CDR3 coding sequence is TGTGCCAGCAGTTTATCCCCCGGGACAGGGGGGAGTTCACCCCTCCACTTT. The rearrangement uses TRBV27 and TRBJ1-6; 11 bases align to TRBD1. V gave up 0 bases and J gave up 9 bases; unmatched junction bases: 7. The CDR3 loop spans 17 amino acids. Looked up from germline, CDR1 is MNHEY and CDR2 is SMNVEV (reference sequence).